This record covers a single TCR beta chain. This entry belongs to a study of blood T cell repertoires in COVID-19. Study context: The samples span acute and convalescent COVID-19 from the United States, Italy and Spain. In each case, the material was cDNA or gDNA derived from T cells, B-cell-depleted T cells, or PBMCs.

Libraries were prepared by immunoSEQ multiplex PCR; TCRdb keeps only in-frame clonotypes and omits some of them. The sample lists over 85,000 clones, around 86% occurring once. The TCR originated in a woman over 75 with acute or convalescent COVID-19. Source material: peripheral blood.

The CDR3 reads CASTFGQATDTQYF. The DNA for the CDR3 is TGTGCCAGTACCTTCGGACAGGCAACGGATACGCAGTATTTT. The gene calls are TRBV19 and TRBJ2-3; 7 nucleotides line up with TRBD1. The junction had 10 bases not matched to a gene; V was cut back by 7 bases and J by 6 bases. The CDR3 spans 14 residues. The germline gives CDR1 LNHDA, CDR2 SQIVND (reference sequence).